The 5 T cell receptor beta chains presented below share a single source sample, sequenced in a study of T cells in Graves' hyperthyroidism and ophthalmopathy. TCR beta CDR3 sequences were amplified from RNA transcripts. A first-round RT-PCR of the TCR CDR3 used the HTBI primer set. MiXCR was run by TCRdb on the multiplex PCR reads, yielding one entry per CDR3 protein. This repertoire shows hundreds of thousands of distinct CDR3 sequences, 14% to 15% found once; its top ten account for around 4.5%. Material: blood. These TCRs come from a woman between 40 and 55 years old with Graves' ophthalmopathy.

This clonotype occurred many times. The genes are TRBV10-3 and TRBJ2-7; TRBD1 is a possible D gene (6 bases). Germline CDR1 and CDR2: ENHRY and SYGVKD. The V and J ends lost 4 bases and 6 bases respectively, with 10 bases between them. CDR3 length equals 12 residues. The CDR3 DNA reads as TGTGCCATCAGTGGGGGACATGGCGAGCAGTACTTC. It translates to CAISGGHGEQYF.

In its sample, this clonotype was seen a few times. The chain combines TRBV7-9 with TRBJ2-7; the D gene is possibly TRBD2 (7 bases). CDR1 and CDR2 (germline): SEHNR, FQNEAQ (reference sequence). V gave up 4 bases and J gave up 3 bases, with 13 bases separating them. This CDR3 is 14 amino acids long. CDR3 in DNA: TGTGCCAGCAGCTCCGGGGGGCAACACTACGAGCAGTACTTC. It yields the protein CASSSGGQHYEQYF.

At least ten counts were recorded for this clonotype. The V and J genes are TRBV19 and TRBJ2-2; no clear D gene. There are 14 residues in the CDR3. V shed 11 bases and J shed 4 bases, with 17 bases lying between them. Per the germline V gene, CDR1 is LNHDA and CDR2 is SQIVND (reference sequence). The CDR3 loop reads CASQGNLRTGELFF. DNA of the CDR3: TGTGCCTCACAAGGGAATCTACGCACCGGGGAGCTGTTTTTT.

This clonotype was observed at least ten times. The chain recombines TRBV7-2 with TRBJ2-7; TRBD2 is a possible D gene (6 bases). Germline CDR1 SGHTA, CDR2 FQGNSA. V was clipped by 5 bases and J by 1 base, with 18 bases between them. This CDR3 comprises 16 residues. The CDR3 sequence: CASSPLGGADSYEQYF. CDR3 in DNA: TGTGCCAGCAGCCCCCTGGGCGGGGCCGATTCCTACGAGCAGTACTTC.

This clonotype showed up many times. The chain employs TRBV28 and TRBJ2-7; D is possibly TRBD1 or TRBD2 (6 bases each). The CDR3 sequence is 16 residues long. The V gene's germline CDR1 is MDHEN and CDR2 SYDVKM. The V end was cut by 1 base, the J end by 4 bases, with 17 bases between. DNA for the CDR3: TGTGCCAGCAGTTTATCTTGGGGGGCATCGCCGTACGAGCAGTACTTC. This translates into CASSLSWGASPYEQYF.